A single sample is the source of the 25 T cell receptor beta chains below, sequenced in a study of cytomegalovirus exposure and HLA in healthy donors. The primer mix had 60 Vbeta and 13 Jbeta primers. Method: immunoSEQ multiplex PCR; TCRdb's copy keeps in-frame clones and lacks some. The table lists about 130,000 clones, approximately 85% of them singletons, with under 2% in the top ten. Sequenced input: PBMCs. These receptors were taken from a boy younger than 18 in good health and CMV-seronegative.

The rearrangement joins TRBV9 to TRBJ1-2; 8 nucleotides line up with TRBD1. The CDR3 extends over 16 amino acids. V was pared by 0 bases and J by 4 bases, with 8 bases of the junction left unmatched. Germline loops: CDR1 SGDLS, CDR2 YYNGEE. In DNA, the CDR3 is TGTGCCAGCAGCGTAGAACCAGGGGGCGACAGCTATGGCTACACCTTC. This translates into CASSVEPGGDSYGYTF.

V usage is TRBV27 and J usage is TRBJ1-2; 10 nucleotides align to TRBD1. The CDR3 consists of 13 residues. Trimming at V came to 3 bases and at J to 8 bases, leaving 3 bases not matched to a gene. Germline V gene data show CDR1 as MNHEY and CDR2 as SMNVEV (reference sequence). The CDR3 DNA reads as TGTGCCAGCAGTTTCGGGACAGGGGTCGGCTACACCTTC. Its translation is CASSFGTGVGYTF.

This clone occurred a few times. This chain uses TRBV19 with TRBJ1-1; TRBD1 might be the D (6 bases). V lost 5 bases and J 0 bases, leaving 10 bases between the germline ends. The CDR3 covers 14 residues. Per the germline V gene, CDR1 is LNHDA and CDR2 is SQIVND (reference sequence). CDR3 sequence (DNA): TGTGCCAGTAGTCTCACAGGGATGAACACTGAAGCTTTCTTT. The encoded protein is CASSLTGMNTEAFF.

The rearrangement links TRBV5-1 to TRBJ2-3; D uncertain. The CDR3 totals 12 residues. From germline, CDR1 is SGHRS and CDR2 YFSETQ. V was clipped by 4 bases and J by 2 bases, with 5 bases between them. The CDR3 nucleotides read TGCGCCAGCAGCATCTCCACAGATACGCAGTATTTT. This encodes CASSISTDTQYF.

This clone was picked up a small number of times. The chain recombines TRBV29-1 with TRBJ2-1; 9 bases are a match to TRBD2. With V trimmed by 5 bases and J by 6 bases, 5 bases remained unmatched. The germline CDR1 and CDR2 sequences are SQVTM and ANQGSEA. The CDR3 totals 13 residues. The CDR3 sequence is CSVRAGGTNEQFF. In DNA, the CDR3 is TGCAGCGTTCGAGCGGGAGGTACCAATGAGCAGTTCTTC.

The chain has TRBV4-2 and TRBJ2-1; the D is unclear. Germline CDR1 LGHNA, CDR2 YNFKEQ. V was pared by 5 bases and J by 4 bases, with 6 bases between. CDR3 length: 12 residues. The CDR3 sequence: CASSVTYNEQFF. The CDR3 bases are TGTGCCAGCAGCGTTACTTACAATGAGCAGTTCTTC.

V gene TRBV7-8 combines with J gene TRBJ2-1; D call uncertain. CDR3 length: 16 residues. Trimming took off 3 bases at V and 0 bases at J, with 12 bases between the two ends. CDR1 SGHVS and CDR2 FQNEAQ come from the germline V gene. The CDR3 reads CASSLSGLSSYNEQFF. The CDR3 DNA reads TGTGCCAGCAGCTTGTCAGGTCTAAGCTCCTACAATGAGCAGTTCTTC.

The chain couples TRBV9 to TRBJ2-3; tentatively, D is TRBD2 (5 bases). The germline CDR1 and CDR2 sequences are SGDLS and YYNGEE. V lost 3 bases and J lost 0, with 14 bases in between. The CDR3 covers 16 residues. CDR3 amino acids: CASSAGRGSSTDTQYF. In DNA, the CDR3 is TGTGCCAGCAGCGCCGGCAGAGGGTCTAGCACAGATACGCAGTATTTT.

The genes are TRBV5-1 and TRBJ2-1; D gene unclear. V gave up 0 bases and J gave up 9 bases, with 13 bases separating them. This CDR3 has 14 residues. Germline lookup yields CDR1 SGHRS and CDR2 YFSETQ. For the CDR3, the DNA is TGCGCCAGCAGCTTGGCTGGAGATAGTAGTGAGCAGTTCTTC. Translating it yields CASSLAGDSSEQFF. The full variable domain, its missing parts supplied by reference TRBV5-1 and TRBJ2-1, is KAGVTQTPRYLIKTRGQQVTLSCSPISGHRSVSWYQQTPGQGLQFLFEYFSETQRNKGNFPGRFSGRQFSNSRSEMNVSTLELGDSALYLCASSLAGDSSEQFFGPGTRLTVL.

V is TRBV7-2 and J is TRBJ1-2; perhaps TRBD1 as D (6 bases). There are 13 residues in the CDR3. Germline values: CDR1 SGHTA, CDR2 FQGNSA. Trimming took 4 bases from V and 8 from J, leaving 14 bases between them. CDR3 coding DNA: TGTGCCAGCAGCTGGAACAGGGCAGGGGGCTACACCTTC. Translated, it gives CASSWNRAGGYTF.

CDR3 coding DNA: TGTGCCAGCAGCTTGTCCTCCTTCGGCACCGGGGAATACGAGCAGTACTTC. Encoded protein: CASSLSSFGTGEYEQYF. The chain combines TRBV11-2 with TRBJ2-7, with a possible D match to TRBD2 (5 bases). The CDR3 contains 17 residues. Per germline, CDR1 SGHAT and CDR2 FQNNGV. Trimming shortened V by 3 bases and J by 4 bases, and 22 bases separated the two germline ends.

This rearrangement joins TRBV19 to TRBJ1-2; 8 bases are shared with TRBD1. Germline CDR1 and CDR2: LNHDA and SQIVND (reference sequence). V dropped 4 bases and J dropped 5; count of bases not matched to a gene: 3. The CDR3 spans 13 residues. As DNA, the CDR3 is TGTGCCAGTAGTAGGGACAGGATTTATGGCTACACCTTC. Translated, it gives CASSRDRIYGYTF.

This chain joins TRBV5-6 and TRBJ2-1; maybe TRBD2 (6 bases). Trimming left V 4 bases short and J 0 bases short, with 17 bases between. The germline gives CDR1 SGHDT, CDR2 YYEEEE. The CDR3 sequence is 17 residues long. This CDR3 reads CASSPEGRGSSYNEQFF. CDR3 coding DNA: TGTGCCAGCAGCCCGGAGGGTCGGGGAAGCTCCTACAATGAGCAGTTCTTC.

The rearrangement uses TRBV5-4 and TRBJ2-7, with 7 bases aligning to TRBD1. The V gene end was trimmed by 2 bases and the J gene end by 4 bases; junction bases not matched to a gene: 3. CDR3 length: 13 amino acids. Germline-derived CDR1 and CDR2 are SGHNT and YYREEE (reference sequence). The CDR3 nucleotides are TGTGCCAGCAGCTTCAGGGACAGATACGAGCAGTACTTC. Protein: CASSFRDRYEQYF.

The chain combines TRBV7-8 with TRBJ2-1; TRBD1 is a possible D gene (6 bases). Germline V gene sequence: CDR1 SGHVS, CDR2 FQNEAQ. CDR3 size: 15 residues. Between the trimmed V and J ends, which lost 8 bases and 10 bases, there was a span of 24 bases. The CDR3 DNA sequence: TGTGCCAGCTCAGAAGTACGGACAGCGTTTTTGGAGCAGTTCTTC. Translation gives CASSEVRTAFLEQFF. The full variable domain, rest sourced from reference TRBV7-8 and TRBJ2-1, is GAGVSQSPRYKVAKRGQDVALRCDPISGHVSLFWYQQALGQGPEFLTYFQNEAQLDKSGLPSDRFFAERPEGSVSTLKIQRTQQEDSAVYLCASSEVRTAFLEQFFGPGTRLTVL.

The chain couples TRBV29-1 to TRBJ1-6; 9 bases align to TRBD1. The CDR3 is 12 amino acids. Germline loops: CDR1 SQVTM, CDR2 ANQGSEA. V trimming: 7 bases; J trimming: 8 bases; junction bases outside the gene matches: 3. Written as DNA, the CDR3 is TGCAGCGCGGGACAGGGAGATTCACCCCTCCACTTT. Protein product: CSAGQGDSPLHF.

This chain connects TRBV18 to TRBJ1-1, with a possible D match to TRBD1 (5 bases). Germline V gene sequence: CDR1 KGHSH, CDR2 LQKENI. The length of the CDR3 is 14 residues. Trimming removed 3 bases at V and 1 base at J, with 9 bases between. In nucleotides, the CDR3 is TGTGCCAGCTCACCGACAGCTACGAACACTGAAGCTTTCTTT. Its protein is CASSPTATNTEAFF.

This chain joins TRBV5-6 and TRBJ2-7, with 7 bases aligning to TRBD1. CDR3 size: 14 residues. The germline V gene encodes CDR1 SGHDT and CDR2 YYEEEE. The junction had 6 bases not matched to a gene; V was cut back by 4 bases and J by 2 bases. The CDR3 region is CASSGGQAPYEQYF. CDR3 bases: TGTGCCAGCAGCGGTGGACAGGCCCCCTACGAGCAGTACTTC.

The gene calls are TRBV19 and TRBJ2-3; perhaps TRBD2 as D (5 bases). CDR1 and CDR2 from the germline V gene are LNHDA and SQIVND (reference sequence). The V gene lost 3 bases and the J gene lost 4 bases, with 11 bases spanning the gap. The CDR3 sequence is 14 residues long. The CDR3 DNA reads as TGTGCCAGTAGTATTTCGCTAGCTTCAGATACGCAGTATTTT. Its protein product is CASSISLASDTQYF.

The chain employs TRBV19 and TRBJ1-5, with TRBD1 matching 7 bases. V was pared by 2 bases and J by 7 bases, with 11 bases of the junction left unmatched. Per germline, CDR1 LNHDA and CDR2 SQIVND (reference sequence). The CDR3 runs to 16 residues. CDR3 in amino acids: CASSIYHGQAGQPQHF. The CDR3 bases are TGTGCCAGTAGTATATATCATGGACAGGCAGGGCAGCCCCAGCATTTT.

J is TRBJ2-7 and V is TRBV18; D remains ambiguous. This CDR3 comprises 12 residues. The V gene's germline CDR1 is KGHSH and CDR2 LQKENI. V lost 5 bases and J 0 bases, leaving 5 bases between the germline ends. The CDR3 reads CASSASSYEQYF. CDR3 nucleotide sequence: TGTGCCAGCTCAGCTAGCTCCTACGAGCAGTACTTC.

The rearrangement joins TRBV19 to TRBJ1-2; D is unresolved. Germline values: CDR1 LNHDA, CDR2 SQIVND (reference sequence). Trimming shortened V by 7 bases and J by 2 bases, and 5 bases separated the two germline ends. There are 11 residues in the CDR3. In nucleotides, the CDR3 is TGTGCCAGTAACAAGAACTATGGCTACACCTTC. This encodes CASNKNYGYTF.

To note about this clone: One end of the junction varies from germline; a read error may be responsible. The same CDR3 also results from other DNA sequences found in this sample. The CDR3 region is CASSPRLSSTDTQYF. The CDR3 coding sequence is TGTGCCAGCAGCCCTAGACTGTCTAGCACAGATACGCAGTACTTT. The chain has TRBV9 and TRBJ2-3; maybe TRBD2 (5 bases). Germline CDR1 SGDLS, CDR2 YYNGEE. The CDR3 runs 15 residues.

The chain combines TRBV7-9 with TRBJ2-2; TRBD1 matches 9 bases. V was pared by 5 bases and J by 5 bases, with 6 bases of the junction left unmatched. The CDR3 loop spans 15 amino acids. CDR1 is SEHNR and CDR2 is FQNEAQ in the germline V gene (reference sequence). This CDR3 is CASSPGTGWTGELFF. CDR3 sequence (DNA): TGTGCCAGCAGCCCAGGGACAGGGTGGACCGGGGAGCTGTTTTTT.

This sequence joins TRBV19 and TRBJ1-6; D unclear. V lost 5 bases to trimming and J lost 8 bases, with 10 bases between them. The germline V gene encodes CDR1 LNHDA and CDR2 SQIVND (reference sequence). The CDR3 length is 13 residues. This chain's CDR3 is CASSPLGDSPLHF. For the CDR3, the DNA is TGTGCCAGTAGTCCCTTGGGAGATTCACCCCTCCACTTT.